Below are 24 T cell receptor beta chains sequenced from a single sample in a study of cytomegalovirus exposure and HLA in healthy donors. In the PCR, 60 Vbeta and 13 Jbeta primers were used. Profiled with immunoSEQ multiplex PCR; TCRdb holds only in-frame clones, not every one. The sample carries some 200,000 clones, around 80% recorded once. Sequencing used PBMCs. The receptors shown here come from a woman younger than 35 in good health and CMV-seronegative.

The rearrangement uses TRBV2 and TRBJ2-5; 10 bases are a match to TRBD2. The ends lost 6 bases at V and 5 bases at J; junction bases unmatched: 12. Per germline, CDR1 SNHLY and CDR2 FYNNEI. The CDR3 loop spans 16 amino acids. The CDR3 region has the DNA TGTGCCAGCAGCGGACGAGGAGCGGGAGGGGGGGAGACCCAGTACTTC. This gives the protein CASSGRGAGGGETQYF.

The V call is TRBV4-3, the J call TRBJ2-2, with 9 bases lining up with TRBD2. The germline CDR1 and CDR2 sequences are LGHNA and YSLEER. J was trimmed by 6 bases and V by 2 bases; bases with no gene match: 7. The CDR3 length is 16 residues. The CDR3: CASSQPLAGSAGELFF. CDR3 nucleotides: TGCGCCAGCAGCCAACCCCTAGCGGGATCGGCCGGGGAGCTGTTTTTT.

The chain couples TRBV6-1 to TRBJ1-2; a possible D gene is TRBD1 (6 bases). The germline V gene has CDR1 MNHNS and CDR2 SASEGT. Trimming removed 6 bases from V and 4 bases from J, with 15 bases in between. This CDR3 is 14 amino acids long. CDR3 protein: CASRTSTGPYGYTF. Written as DNA, the CDR3 is TGTGCCAGCAGAACCTCGACAGGCCCCTATGGCTACACCTTC.

The chain couples TRBV6-6 to TRBJ2-5; 9 bases match TRBD2. Germline V gene sequence: CDR1 MNHNY, CDR2 SVGAGI (reference sequence). CDR3 size: 15 residues. V shed 5 bases and J 2 bases; nucleotides not matched to a gene: 6. The CDR3: CASSLPAGGQETQYF. CDR3 nucleotides: TGTGCCAGCAGTCTCCCGGCGGGGGGGCAAGAGACCCAGTACTTC.

The chain links TRBV27 to TRBJ2-7; D is possibly TRBD1 (5 bases). V was pared by 6 bases and J by 3 bases, with 15 bases between. The CDR3 has 14 amino acids. Germline V gene sequence: CDR1 MNHEY, CDR2 SMNVEV (reference sequence). The CDR3 region has the DNA TGTGCCAGCAGCCCAGGGTTTAGGAACTACGAGCAGTACTTC. Protein sequence: CASSPGFRNYEQYF.

With respect to this clone: Other DNA sequences in the same sample also yield this CDR3. This sequence joins TRBV19 and TRBJ2-2; 8 bases agree with TRBD1. CDR1 LNHDA and CDR2 SQIVND come from the germline V gene (reference sequence). CDR3 length: 14 amino acids. V shed 5 bases, J shed 5 bases, and the junction held 4 bases outside the gene matches. CDR3: CASSGQGITGELFF. CDR3 DNA sequence: TGTGCCAGTAGTGGACAGGGAATAACCGGGGAGCTGTTTTTT. The full variable domain, rest sourced from reference TRBV19 and TRBJ2-2, is DGGITQSPKYLFRKEGQNVTLSCEQNLNHDAMYWYRQDPGQGLRLIYYSQIVNDFQKGDIAEGYSVSREKKESFPLTVTSAQKNPTAFYLCASSGQGITGELFFGEGSRLTVL.

The CDR3 region is CASSPQGANTGELFF. The CDR3 nucleotides are TGTGCCAGCAGTCCACAGGGGGCGAACACCGGGGAGCTGTTTTTT. The J gene is TRBJ2-2, the V gene TRBV7-9; 8 nucleotides match TRBD1. Germline trimming cut 6 bases from V and 0 bases from J; bases unmatched to any gene: 3. CDR3 length: 15 residues. Germline V lookup: CDR1 SEHNR, CDR2 FQNEAQ (reference sequence).

J is TRBJ1-4 and V is TRBV28; D is unresolved. The CDR3 totals 15 residues. CDR1 and CDR2 from the germline V gene are MDHEN and SYDVKM. Deletions cut 3 bases from V and 9 bases from J, with 17 bases between. CDR3 loop: CASSFGSLSEKKLFF. In DNA form, the CDR3 reads TGTGCCAGCAGTTTCGGGAGCCTAAGTGAAAAAAAACTGTTTTTT.

The CDR3 region has the DNA TGTGCCAGCAGCTTGATACAGGGTATCACTGAAGCTTTCTTT. Its protein product is CASSLIQGITEAFF. The chain employs TRBV5-6 and TRBJ1-1, with TRBD1 as a possible D gene (6 bases). V was clipped by 1 base and J by 4 bases, with 11 bases between them. CDR1 and CDR2 (germline): SGHDT, YYEEEE. CDR3 length: 14 amino acids.

CDR3: CASGLADTQYF. CDR3 nucleotide sequence: TGTGCTAGTGGTTTAGCTGATACGCAGTATTTT. The chain uses TRBV12-5 and TRBJ2-3; D gene uncertain. With 3 bases removed from V and 6 bases from J, the gap between germline ends came to 4 bases. Looked up from germline, CDR1 is LGHNT and CDR2 is FRNRAP. This CDR3 spans 11 amino acids.

This clone has only a few counts. The chain has TRBV11-2 and TRBJ1-1; TRBD1 is a possible D gene (6 bases). V dropped 2 bases and J dropped 10 bases, with 20 bases sitting between them. The CDR3 is 15 residues long. Germline V CDR1 and CDR2: SGHAT, FQNNGV. The CDR3 nucleotides read TGTGCCAGCAGCTTATTCCTACCGAAACAGGGTGCAGCTTTCTTT. Amino acids: CASSLFLPKQGAAFF.

This clone was recorded a few times. CDR3 sequence: CASSLLSRAQYF. The CDR3 DNA reads TGTGCCAGCAGCTTGCTCAGCCGGGCCCAGTACTTC. The V gene is TRBV5-8, the J gene TRBJ2-5; D is uncertain. The CDR3 sequence is 12 residues long. With 1 base removed from V and 9 bases from J, the gap between germline ends came to 10 bases. Germline CDR1 SGHTS, CDR2 YDEGEE.

V is TRBV28 and J is TRBJ1-2, with 12 positions matching TRBD1. Looked up from germline, CDR1 is MDHEN and CDR2 is SYDVKM. J was trimmed by 4 bases and V by 2 bases; bases with no gene match: 8. This CDR3 has 17 amino acids. CDR3: CASSLAGQGALLYGYTF. CDR3 nucleotides: TGTGCCAGCAGTTTAGCGGGACAGGGGGCCCTCCTCTATGGCTACACCTTC.

The chain employs TRBV4-3 and TRBJ2-4; 11 bases agree with TRBD2. Losses at the gene ends were 1 base for V and 1 base for J; bases not matched to a gene: 12. The CDR3 spans 20 residues. Germline V CDR1 and CDR2: LGHNA, YSLEER. The CDR3 nucleotides are TGCGCCAGCAGCCAAGTAGCGGGAGGGCCTGAAAAGCCGGCCAAAAACATTCAGTACTTC. Protein sequence: CASSQVAGGPEKPAKNIQYF.

The rearrangement uses TRBV7-9 and TRBJ2-7; D may be TRBD1 (6 bases). V was pared by 4 bases and J by 7 bases, with 14 bases between. This CDR3 region has 13 residues. The germline V gene has CDR1 SEHNR and CDR2 FQNEAQ (reference sequence). The CDR3 reads CASSWGTLLEQYV. As DNA, the CDR3 is TGTGCCAGCAGCTGGGGGACACTGTTAGAGCAGTACGTC.

The chain recombines TRBV13 with TRBJ2-1; tentative D call: TRBD2 (6 bases). CDR1 PRHDT and CDR2 FYEKMQ come from the germline V gene (reference sequence). V was trimmed by 0 bases and J by 15 bases, leaving 15 bases between them. The CDR3 contains 13 residues. This CDR3 is CASSLGGGSHTFF. CDR3 bases: TGTGCCAGCAGCTTAGGAGGAGGGAGTCATACGTTCTTC. Full variable domain (rest looked up from reference TRBV13 and TRBJ2-1): AAGVIQSPRHLIKEKRETATLKCYPIPRHDTVYWYQQGPGQDPQFLISFYEKMQSDKGSIPDRFSAQQFSDYHSELNMSSLELGDSALYFCASSLGGGSHTFFGPGTRLTVL.

J is TRBJ1-1 and V is TRBV28; 8 nucleotides match TRBD1. There are 17 residues in the CDR3. Germline CDR1 is MDHEN and CDR2 is SYDVKM. Losses at the gene ends were 6 bases for V and 5 bases for J; bases not matched to a gene: 17. The DNA of the CDR3 is TGTGCCAGCAGCCTGGGGATCGGCAGGGGGCTGGAAACTGAAGCTTTCTTT. It yields the protein CASSLGIGRGLETEAFF.

The rearrangement joins TRBV4-1 to TRBJ2-7; 12 bases match TRBD1. This CDR3 is built from 16 residues. The germline gives CDR1 MGHRA, CDR2 YSYEKL. Trimming removed 1 base from V and 6 bases from J; junction bases left unmatched: 7. The DNA of the CDR3 is TGCGCCAGCAGCCAAGGACACGGGACAGGGGGCCTCGAGCAGTACGTC. Its protein is CASSQGHGTGGLEQYV.

This CDR3 reads CAFPPKRGRIEQYF. The CDR3 DNA sequence: TGCGCCTTTCCCCCAAAAAGGGGGCGAATCGAGCAGTACTTC. The genes are TRBV10-1 and TRBJ2-7; TRBD1 matches 7 bases. This CDR3 comprises 14 residues. Trimming removed 11 bases from V and 6 bases from J; junction bases left unmatched: 16. Germline V gene lookup returns CDR1 WNHNN and CDR2 SYGVQD (reference sequence).

This chain connects TRBV28 to TRBJ2-5, with D maybe TRBD2 (5 bases). CDR1 is MDHEN and CDR2 is SYDVKM in the germline V gene. The CDR3 is 12 amino acids. Trimming removed 5 bases from V and 12 bases from J, with 16 bases in between. The CDR3 spells CASSQRTHPEYF. The CDR3 DNA sequence: TGTGCCAGCAGTCAAAGGACTCATCCAGAGTACTTC.

This chain uses TRBV19 with TRBJ2-1, with TRBD2 as a possible D gene (6 bases). The CDR3 covers 14 residues. The germline V and J ends were trimmed by 5 bases and 3 bases, with 11 bases remaining between them. Germline V lookup: CDR1 LNHDA, CDR2 SQIVND (reference sequence). The CDR3 sequence: CASSLGGVYNEQFF. The DNA of the CDR3 is TGTGCCAGTAGTCTCGGAGGGGTCTACAATGAGCAGTTCTTC.

Only a few counts were recorded for this clone. The V gene is TRBV6-6, the J gene TRBJ1-5; 8 positions agree with TRBD1. This CDR3 has 15 amino acids. Trimming cost V 2 bases and J 7 bases; bases outside gene matches: 7. CDR1 MNHNY and CDR2 SVGAGI come from the germline V gene (reference sequence). CDR3 amino acids: CASSYPDRGGQPQHF. The CDR3 DNA reads TGTGCCAGCAGTTACCCTGACAGGGGCGGGCAGCCCCAGCATTTT.

The chain recombines TRBV10-3 with TRBJ2-1, with a possible D match to TRBD2 (5 bases). The germline gives CDR1 ENHRY, CDR2 SYGVKD. V dropped 5 bases and J dropped 1 base, with 15 bases sitting between them. The CDR3 runs 16 residues. The CDR3 sequence: CAISQGLAGSYNEQFF. CDR3 sequence (DNA): TGTGCCATCAGTCAAGGACTCGCCGGGTCCTACAATGAGCAGTTCTTC.

This rearrangement joins TRBV9 to TRBJ2-1; maybe TRBD2 (5 bases). Germline lookup yields CDR1 SGDLS and CDR2 YYNGEE. The CDR3 covers 18 residues. V was cut by 3 bases and J by 3 bases, with 22 bases left in between. The CDR3 loop reads CASSAGLVTSSVYNEQFF. The CDR3 DNA sequence: TGTGCCAGCAGCGCAGGTCTGGTAACTAGTTCTGTCTACAATGAGCAGTTCTTC.